These 15 T cell receptor beta chains share one sample of origin, sequenced in a study of identical twins. TCRdb re-analysed the 5' RACE reads in MiXCR, keeping a single row per CDR3 protein. This table has under 1 million distinct CDR3 sequences, more than 9% appearing once. This sample also belongs to another study, concerning yellow fever vaccine responses in identical twins.

Sequencing was performed on PBMCs. The origin of the receptors is a young woman in good health.

The chain is built from TRBV11-1 and TRBJ2-2; 7 bases map to TRBD2. The V gene's germline CDR1 is SGHAT and CDR2 FQDESV (reference sequence). V gave up 0 bases and J gave up 4 bases; unmatched junction bases: 8. The CDR3 runs to 17 residues. CDR3 sequence (DNA): TGTGCCAGCAGCTTAGCTCGCGCGGGGGTCGGCACCGGGGAGCTGTTTTTT. This translates into CASSLARAGVGTGELFF. Drawing the rest from reference TRBV11-1 and TRBJ2-2, the complete variable domain is EAEVAQSPRYKITEKSQAVAFWCDPISGHATLYWYRQILGQGPELLVQFQDESVVDDSQLPKDRFSAERLKGVDSTLKIQPAELGDSAMYLCASSLARAGVGTGELFFGEGSRLTVL.

The sample holds a few counts of this clonotype. The rearrangement links TRBV6-1 to TRBJ2-1, with D possibly matching TRBD2 (7 bases). The V gene lost 6 bases and the J gene lost 2 bases, with 20 bases spanning the gap. Germline V lookup: CDR1 MNHNS, CDR2 SASEGT. This CDR3 contains 17 residues. As DNA, the CDR3 is TGTGCCAGCAGCCTAGCCCCTCCCGGGGGGCCCTACAATGAGCAGTTCTTC. It translates to CASSLAPPGGPYNEQFF.

This rearrangement joins TRBV29-1 to TRBJ2-1; D gene unclear. The CDR3 loop spans 15 amino acids. Germline loops: CDR1 SQVTM, CDR2 ANQGSEA. V was shortened by 0 bases and J by 2 bases, with 11 bases between the two germline ends. In DNA form, the CDR3 reads TGCAGCGTTGAAGAAGGTGTAAGGGCCTACAATGAGCAGTTCTTC. Its protein is CSVEEGVRAYNEQFF.

This clonotype was detected a few times. This chain links TRBV6-1 with TRBJ1-2, with 8 bases lining up with TRBD1. The V segment lost 6 bases and the J segment 4 bases; nucleotides outside the gene matches: 7. CDR3 size: 14 residues. The germline gives CDR1 MNHNS, CDR2 SASEGT. The CDR3 sequence is CASSTRTGSYGYTF. DNA for the CDR3: TGTGCCAGCAGCACAAGGACAGGGAGCTATGGCTACACCTTC.

This clonotype was seen a few times. V gene TRBV25-1 combines with J gene TRBJ1-5; D remains unclear. Trimming took 5 bases from V and 1 from J, leaving 9 bases between them. Germline CDR1 MGHDK, CDR2 SYGVNS. The CDR3 sequence is 14 residues long. CDR3 amino acids: CASSLLESNQPQHF. CDR3 DNA: TGTGCCAGCAGTCTCCTCGAAAGCAATCAGCCCCAGCATTTT.

CDR3 in DNA: TGTGCCAGCACCGGGGGGGGCGGACTGAGGAATGAGCAGTTCTTC. Its translation: CASTGGGGLRNEQFF. This chain joins TRBV7-9 and TRBJ2-1; 8 bases line up with TRBD2. There are 15 residues in the CDR3. Germline lookup yields CDR1 SEHNR and CDR2 FQNEAQ (reference sequence). The ends lost 7 bases at V and 7 bases at J; junction bases unmatched: 12.

This clonotype was counted a few times. The rearrangement links TRBV24-1 to TRBJ2-2; D not certain. Germline CDR1 and CDR2: KGHDR and SFDVKD. V shed 1 base and J shed 6 bases, with 14 bases lying between them. The CDR3 is made up of 16 amino acids. CDR3 sequence reads: CATSDLLTFSAGELFF. CDR3 sequence (DNA): TGTGCCACCAGTGATTTATTGACGTTTTCCGCCGGGGAGCTGTTTTTT.

This clonotype was found a few times. The chain is built from TRBV19 and TRBJ1-4; 9 bases map to TRBD1. The CDR3 sequence is 15 residues long. V trimming: 10 bases; J trimming: 5 bases; junction bases outside the gene matches: 11. The germline CDR1 and CDR2 sequences are LNHDA and SQIVND (reference sequence). The CDR3 reads CATKEAGTGNEKLFF. CDR3 DNA: TGTGCCACCAAGGAAGCAGGGACAGGGAATGAAAAACTGTTTTTT. Supplemented by reference TRBV19 and TRBJ1-4, the full variable domain reads DGGITQSPKYLFRKEGQNVTLSCEQNLNHDAMYWYRQDPGQGLRLIYYSQIVNDFQKGDIAEGYSVSREKKESFPLTVTSAQKNPTAFYLCATKEAGTGNEKLFFGSGTQLSVL.

This clonotype was counted a few times. The rearrangement joins TRBV5-1 to TRBJ1-1, with D tentatively TRBD1 (5 bases). V was cut by 0 bases and J by 0 bases, with 12 bases left in between. The CDR3 spans 16 residues. The V gene's germline CDR1 is SGHRS and CDR2 YFSETQ. Written as DNA, the CDR3 is TGCGCCAGCAGCTTGGAAAGGGGTGCGGTGAACACTGAAGCTTTCTTT. Its translation is CASSLERGAVNTEAFF.

The V and J genes are TRBV23-1 and TRBJ2-7; TRBD1 aligns across 9 bases. TRBV23-1 belongs to the ORF category, with a function that is uncertain. This CDR3 spans 16 amino acids. V was clipped by 0 bases and J by 3 bases; unmatched bases: 6. This CDR3 reads CASSQSRDREDYEQYF. The CDR3 bases are TGCGCCAGCAGTCAATCCCGGGACAGGGAGGACTACGAGCAGTACTTC.

This clonotype was observed at least ten times. In nucleotides, the CDR3 is TGCGCCAGCAGCTGGACTAGCGGGAGAGATGAGCAGTTCTTC. It is translated as CASSWTSGRDEQFF. The rearrangement joins TRBV5-1 to TRBJ2-1; 13 nucleotides line up with TRBD2. Germline-derived CDR1 and CDR2 are SGHRS and YFSETQ. This CDR3 region has 14 residues. V shed 3 bases and J 8 bases; nucleotides not matched to a gene: 2.

The chain combines TRBV7-9 with TRBJ2-7, with D possibly being TRBD1 or TRBD2 (5 bases each). This CDR3 has 14 amino acids. The V gene's germline CDR1 is SEHNR and CDR2 FQNEAQ (reference sequence). V lost 4 bases and J lost 2, with 12 bases in between. The CDR3 here is CASSYGDRAYEQYF. The CDR3 DNA reads as TGTGCCAGCAGCTACGGGGACCGAGCCTACGAGCAGTACTTC.

This clonotype was detected a few times. The V and J genes are TRBV12-3 or TRBV12-4 and TRBJ2-3, with unresolved D. The CDR3 length is 12 residues. V dropped 6 bases and J dropped 7 bases, with 11 bases sitting between them. The CDR3 region has the DNA TGTGCCAGCAGCCCCGACCGACATACGCAGTATTTT. This translates into CASSPDRHTQYF.

This clonotype was counted at least ten times. The CDR3 reads CASSFERGLQETQYF. The CDR3 nucleotides read TGTGCCAGCAGTTTCGAGCGGGGCCTCCAAGAGACCCAGTACTTC. J is TRBJ2-5 and V is TRBV12-3 or TRBV12-4; 7 bases match TRBD2. V lost 3 bases to trimming and J lost 1 base; unmatched junction nucleotides: 5. This CDR3 comprises 15 residues.

The rearrangement uses TRBV5-1 and TRBJ2-7, with 7 bases fitting TRBD2. CDR1 and CDR2 from the germline V gene are SGHRS and YFSETQ. This CDR3 has 14 amino acids. V lost 2 bases, J lost 4 bases, and 6 bases stayed unmatched. The CDR3 loop reads CASSFSAGEYEQYF. The CDR3 DNA is TGCGCCAGCAGCTTTTCGGCGGGAGAATACGAGCAGTACTTC. The whole variable domain, filled in from reference TRBV5-1 and TRBJ2-7, reads KAGVTQTPRYLIKTRGQQVTLSCSPISGHRSVSWYQQTPGQGLQFLFEYFSETQRNKGNFPGRFSGRQFSNSRSEMNVSTLELGDSALYLCASSFSAGEYEQYFGPGTRLTVT.